Each of the 27 T cell receptor beta chains below was sequenced from the same sample in a study of somatic mutations in cytotoxic T cells in rheumatoid arthritis. Method: immunoSEQ multiplex PCR; TCRdb's copy keeps in-frame clones and lacks some. This sample has about 26,000 clones, with roughly 82% found just once. Sequenced sample: CD8+ T cells sorted from blood. All receptors derive from a man aged 50-60 years in good health.

This clone occurred once. The chain joins TRBV1 to TRBJ2-7; TRBD1 is taken as the D call from the table, unchecked against the DNA. TRBV1 is a known pseudogene. CDR3 length: 14 amino acids. CDR3 nucleotide sequence: TGCACCAGCAGCCAAGGCAGGGCCACCTACGAGCAGTACTTC. Translating it yields CTSSQGRATYEQYF.

The genes are TRBV11-2 and TRBJ2-1, with D perhaps matching TRBD2 (5 bases). The CDR3 has 13 amino acids. CDR1 is SGHAT, CDR2 FQNNGV, per germline. V lost 6 bases and J 5 bases, leaving 11 bases between the germline ends. This CDR3 reads CASSSRRDNEQFF. The CDR3 DNA reads TGTGCCAGCAGTTCGAGGCGGGACAATGAGCAGTTCTTC.

This sequence joins TRBV5-1 and TRBJ2-5, with D hard to call. CDR1 is SGHRS, CDR2 YFSETQ, per germline. With 7 bases removed from V and 0 bases from J, the gap between germline ends came to 7 bases. The CDR3 is 12 residues long. The CDR3 here is CASCLNQETQYF. The CDR3 nucleotides read TGCGCCAGCTGTTTGAACCAAGAGACCCAGTACTTC.

This sequence joins TRBV7-9 and TRBJ2-2, with D perhaps TRBD1 or TRBD2 (6 bases each). CDR3 size: 17 residues. V lost 4 bases and J lost 4, with 19 bases in between. In germline, CDR1 is SEHNR, CDR2 FQNEAQ (reference sequence). The CDR3 DNA is TGTGCCAGCAGCTCCCCCTCGGGGGCTACGGGCACCGGGGAGCTGTTTTTT. This gives the protein CASSSPSGATGTGELFF.

The chain employs TRBV30 and TRBJ2-1; possibly TRBD2 for D (6 bases). The germline V gene has CDR1 GTSNPN and CDR2 SVGIG (reference sequence). This CDR3 has 8 residues. Trimming stripped 4 bases from V and 15 bases from J, with 7 bases between. The CDR3 protein is CAWNGRFF. In nucleotides, the CDR3 is TGTGCCTGGAACGGGAGGTTCTTC.

The chain is built from TRBV28 and TRBJ2-1; possibly TRBD1 for D (5 bases). This CDR3 has 15 residues. V lost 3 bases, J lost 2 bases, and 11 bases lay in between. In germline, CDR1 is MDHEN, CDR2 SYDVKM. The CDR3 loop is CASSFVGPAYNEQFF. CDR3 DNA sequence: TGTGCCAGCAGTTTTGTGGGGCCGGCCTACAATGAGCAGTTCTTC.

The rearrangement uses TRBV6-1 and TRBJ1-5, with a weak D call TRBD1 (6 bases). Germline CDR1 is MNHNS and CDR2 is SASEGT. This CDR3 contains 11 residues. CDR3: CAGGGGQPQHF. In DNA, the CDR3 is TGTGCTGGAGGGGGGGGACAGCCCCAGCATTTT.

The V call is TRBV19, the J call TRBJ2-7; the D is unclear. The CDR3 has 16 residues. The V gene lost 2 bases and the J gene lost 0 bases, with 14 bases spanning the gap. Germline lookup yields CDR1 LNHDA and CDR2 SQIVND (reference sequence). The CDR3 here is CASSISSSSRSYEQYF. Here the CDR3 DNA reads TGTGCCAGTAGTATAAGTAGCTCGAGCCGCTCCTACGAGCAGTACTTC.

This chain links TRBV4-1 with TRBJ1-1; 7 bases fit TRBD1. The CDR3 extends over 15 amino acids. J lost 4 bases, V lost 8 bases, and 13 bases had no gene match. The germline V gene encodes CDR1 MGHRA and CDR2 YSYEKL. CDR3 residues: CASSWAGGRFTEAFF. The CDR3 DNA reads as TGCGCCAGCTCTTGGGCAGGGGGTCGGTTCACTGAAGCTTTCTTT.

The rearrangement joins TRBV30 to TRBJ2-7; 9 nucleotides align to TRBD1. V was clipped by 3 bases and J by 4 bases; unmatched bases: 10. CDR1 is GTSNPN and CDR2 is SVGIG in the germline V gene (reference sequence). The CDR3 contains 15 residues. For the CDR3, the DNA is TGTGCCTGGAGGGGGGACGGGGACAGGGCGTACGAGCAGTACTTC. Its protein product is CAWRGDGDRAYEQYF.

The rearrangement joins TRBV5-1 to TRBJ1-2; 11 bases match TRBD1. The CDR3 loop spans 20 amino acids. Germline CDR1 and CDR2: SGHRS and YFSETQ. V dropped 0 bases and J dropped 5; count of bases not matched to a gene: 18. Here the CDR3 DNA reads TGCGCCAGCAGCTTGGATTCTCATCGGACAGGGGGCTTTCCACTATATGGCTACACCTTC. It codes for CASSLDSHRTGGFPLYGYTF.

The chain combines TRBV5-6 with TRBJ2-3; 12 bases are shared with TRBD2. Germline CDR1 and CDR2: SGHDT and YYEEEE. After removal of 7 bases from V and 2 bases from J, the junction contained 11 bases not matched to a gene. The CDR3 has 17 residues. Here the CDR3 DNA reads TGTGCCAGCCGAGAATCTAGCGGGAGGGATTTCACAGATACGCAGTATTTT. Translated: CASRESSGRDFTDTQYF.

This clone has a single count. The chain carries TRBV11-3 and TRBJ2-6, with D tentatively TRBD2 (6 bases). This CDR3 is built from 17 residues. The germline V gene has CDR1 SGHNT and CDR2 YENEEA. Trimming removed 5 bases at V and 1 base at J, with 15 bases between. DNA for the CDR3: TGTGCCAGCAGCCCAGACCCGGGAGAGTCTGGGGCCAACGTCCTGACTTTC. Its protein product is CASSPDPGESGANVLTF.

The rearrangement uses TRBV7-9 and TRBJ2-1, with D perhaps matching TRBD1 or TRBD2 (5 bases each). The CDR3 is made up of 15 amino acids. The germline V gene encodes CDR1 SEHNR and CDR2 FQNEAQ (reference sequence). Trimming shortened V by 1 base and J by 7 bases, and 14 bases separated the two germline ends. DNA of the CDR3: TGTGCCAGCAGCTTAGTTGACCGGGGCCTAAATGAGCAGTTCTTC. It codes for CASSLVDRGLNEQFF.

CDR3 DNA sequence: TGTGCCAGCAGCCAAATAACTAGCGGGAGCTTCAATGAGCAGTTCTTC. Translated: CASSQITSGSFNEQFF. The J gene is TRBJ2-1, the V gene TRBV27; 11 bases agree with TRBD2. Germline assignment: CDR1 MNHEY and CDR2 SMNVEV (reference sequence). The length of the CDR3 is 16 residues. Trimming cost V 6 bases and J 6 bases; bases outside gene matches: 10.

The chain joins TRBV4-1 to TRBJ1-5; maybe TRBD1 (6 bases). CDR3 size: 16 residues. Trimming took off 0 bases at V and 2 bases at J, with 11 bases between the two ends. In germline, CDR1 is MGHRA, CDR2 YSYEKL. The CDR3 nucleotides are TGCGCCAGCAGCCAAGAGACAGGCTCTGGCAATCAGCCCCAGCATTTT. Protein: CASSQETGSGNQPQHF.

The chain recombines TRBV27 with TRBJ1-1; D unclear. V lost 3 bases to trimming and J lost 3 bases, with 8 bases between them. The CDR3 spans 13 residues. Germline V CDR1 and CDR2: MNHEY, SMNVEV (reference sequence). The CDR3 loop reads CASSFTQYTEAFF. CDR3 nucleotides: TGTGCCAGCAGTTTTACGCAATACACTGAAGCTTTCTTT.

The chain employs TRBV27 and TRBJ1-2, with 7 bases matching TRBD1. Germline CDR1 is MNHEY and CDR2 is SMNVEV (reference sequence). This CDR3 has 15 residues. Trimming took 0 bases from V and 7 from J; bases not matched to a gene: 8. CDR3 DNA: TGTGCCAGCAGTTTATCAGGGGGCTTTTTTAGTGGCTACACCTTC. Translated: CASSLSGGFFSGYTF.

The V and J genes are TRBV10-2 and TRBJ2-7, with 7 bases fitting TRBD2. The J segment lost 3 bases and the V segment lost 6 bases, leaving 5 bases of the junction unmatched. CDR1 WSHSY and CDR2 SAAADI come from the germline V gene. This CDR3 is 13 amino acids long. CDR3 loop: CASRGRGGYEQYF. In DNA form, the CDR3 reads TGCGCCAGCAGGGGGAGGGGAGGCTACGAGCAGTACTTC.

The J gene is TRBJ2-1, the V gene TRBV7-6; D uncertain. Per germline, CDR1 SGHVS and CDR2 FNYEAQ. The CDR3 spans 15 residues. Trimming took off 2 bases at V and 4 bases at J, with 12 bases between the two ends. CDR3 nucleotides: TGTGCCAGCAGCTTAAGGGCTAGTCCATACAATGAGCAGTTCTTC. It specifies CASSLRASPYNEQFF.

The chain links TRBV11-3 to TRBJ1-1, with unresolved D. Germline loops: CDR1 SGHNT, CDR2 YENEEA. This CDR3 region has 13 residues. The V end was cut by 7 bases, the J end by 2 bases, with 11 bases between. The CDR3 DNA is TGTGCCAGCATCGCCCGGGGTAACACTGAAGCTTTCTTT. Translated, it gives CASIARGNTEAFF.

The V and J genes are TRBV15 and TRBJ1-1; D ambiguous. Looked up from germline, CDR1 is LNHNV and CDR2 is YYDKDF (reference sequence). V dropped 4 bases and J dropped 7 bases, with 13 bases sitting between them. This CDR3 comprises 13 residues. The CDR3 nucleotides read TGTGCCACCAGCATAGAGACGGGATTTGAAGCTTTCTTT. It codes for CATSIETGFEAFF.

This rearrangement joins TRBV27 to TRBJ2-7; 9 bases align to TRBD1. In germline, CDR1 is MNHEY, CDR2 SMNVEV (reference sequence). The CDR3 covers 13 residues. The V segment lost 4 bases and the J segment 5 bases; nucleotides outside the gene matches: 3. The CDR3 spells CASSWTGVHEQYF. In DNA form, the CDR3 reads TGTGCCAGCAGTTGGACAGGGGTCCACGAGCAGTACTTC.

This clone was observed a single time. The chain has TRBV7-2 and TRBJ2-7; TRBD1 agrees at 9 bases. Per germline, CDR1 SGHTA and CDR2 FQGNSA. V was pared by 5 bases and J by 0 bases, with 8 bases of the junction left unmatched. This CDR3 comprises 16 residues. CDR3 protein: CASSRRPGQGSYEQYF. As DNA, the CDR3 is TGTGCCAGCAGCCGACGACCGGGACAGGGCTCCTACGAGCAGTACTTC.

V gene TRBV7-9 combines with J gene TRBJ2-1, with 12 bases aligning to TRBD2. V was pared by 1 base and J by 5 bases, with 12 bases of the junction left unmatched. The germline V gene encodes CDR1 SEHNR and CDR2 FQNEAQ (reference sequence). This CDR3 comprises 19 residues. CDR3 in amino acids: CASSLELAGGPYLHNEQFF. Here the CDR3 DNA reads TGTGCCAGCAGCTTAGAACTAGCGGGAGGTCCATACCTCCACAATGAGCAGTTCTTC.

The rearrangement uses TRBV7-8 and TRBJ1-4; D perhaps matches TRBD1 (5 bases). V was clipped by 3 bases and J by 0 bases, with 14 bases between them. The germline CDR1 and CDR2 sequences are SGHVS and FQNEAQ. This CDR3 comprises 17 residues. This chain's CDR3 is CASSFVDGGSTNEKLFF. The CDR3, as DNA: TGTGCCAGCAGCTTTGTTGACGGGGGTTCAACTAATGAAAAACTGTTTTTT.

V gene TRBV7-9 combines with J gene TRBJ1-1; D possibly corresponds to TRBD1 (6 bases). The germline gives CDR1 SEHNR, CDR2 FQNEAQ (reference sequence). The V end was cut by 1 base, the J end by 1 base, with 16 bases between. The CDR3 runs 17 residues. CDR3 nucleotides: TGTGCCAGCAGCTTAGGGGGGACACCATTGGGGAACACTGAAGCTTTCTTT. It is translated as CASSLGGTPLGNTEAFF.